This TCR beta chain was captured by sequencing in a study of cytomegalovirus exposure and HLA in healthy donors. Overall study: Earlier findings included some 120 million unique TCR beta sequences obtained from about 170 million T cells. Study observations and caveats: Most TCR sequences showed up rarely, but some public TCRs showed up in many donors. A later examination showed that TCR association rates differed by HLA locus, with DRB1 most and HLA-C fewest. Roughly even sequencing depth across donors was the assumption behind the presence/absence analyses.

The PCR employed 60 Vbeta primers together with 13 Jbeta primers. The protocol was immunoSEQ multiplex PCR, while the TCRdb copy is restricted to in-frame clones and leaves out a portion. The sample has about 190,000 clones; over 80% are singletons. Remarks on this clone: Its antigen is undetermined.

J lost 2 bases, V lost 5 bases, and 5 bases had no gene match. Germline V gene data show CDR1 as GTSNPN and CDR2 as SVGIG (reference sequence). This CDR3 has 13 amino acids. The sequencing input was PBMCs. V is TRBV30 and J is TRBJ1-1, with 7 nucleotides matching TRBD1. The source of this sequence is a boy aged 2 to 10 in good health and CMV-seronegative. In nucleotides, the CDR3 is TGTGCCTGGTCCCGGGACAGCAACACTGAAGCTTTCTTT. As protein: CAWSRDSNTEAFF.